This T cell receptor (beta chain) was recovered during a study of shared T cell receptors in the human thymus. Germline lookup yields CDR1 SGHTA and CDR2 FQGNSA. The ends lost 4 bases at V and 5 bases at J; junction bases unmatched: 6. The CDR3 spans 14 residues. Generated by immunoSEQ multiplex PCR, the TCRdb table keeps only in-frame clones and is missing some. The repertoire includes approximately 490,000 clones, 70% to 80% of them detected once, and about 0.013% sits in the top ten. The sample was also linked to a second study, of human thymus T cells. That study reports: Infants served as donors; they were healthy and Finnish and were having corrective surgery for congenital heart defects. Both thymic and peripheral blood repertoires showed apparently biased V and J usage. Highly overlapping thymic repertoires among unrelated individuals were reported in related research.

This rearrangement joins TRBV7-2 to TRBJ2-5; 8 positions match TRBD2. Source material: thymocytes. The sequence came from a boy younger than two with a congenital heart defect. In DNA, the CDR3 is TGTGCCAGCAGCTCCGGACTAGCAAGGGAGACCCAGTACTTC. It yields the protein CASSSGLARETQYF.